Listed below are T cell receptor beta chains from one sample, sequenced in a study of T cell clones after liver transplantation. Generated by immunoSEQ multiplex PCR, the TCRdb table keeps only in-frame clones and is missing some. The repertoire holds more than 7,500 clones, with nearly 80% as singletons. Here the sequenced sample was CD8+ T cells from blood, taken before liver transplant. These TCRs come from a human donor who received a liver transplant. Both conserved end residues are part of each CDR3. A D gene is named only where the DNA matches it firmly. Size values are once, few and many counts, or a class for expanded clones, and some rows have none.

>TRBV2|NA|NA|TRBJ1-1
CASRGAPVAFF
TGTGCCAGCAGGGGGGCCCCAGTAGCTTTCTTT
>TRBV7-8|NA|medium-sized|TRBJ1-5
CASSLVRAVNQPQHF
TGTGCCAGCAGCTTAGTCCGGGCAGTCAATCAGCCCCAGCATTTT
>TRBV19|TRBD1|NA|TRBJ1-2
CASSWTGKIYGYTF
TGTGCCAGTAGTTGGACAGGGAAGATCTATGGCTACACCTTC
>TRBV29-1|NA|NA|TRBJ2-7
CSVEDPAGPESSYEQYF
TGCAGCGTTGAAGATCCGGCCGGTCCCGAGTCCTCCTACGAGCAGTACTTC
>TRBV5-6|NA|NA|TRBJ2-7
CASSFGGNHEQYF
TGTGCCAGCAGCTTTGGGGGTAACCACGAGCAGTACTTC
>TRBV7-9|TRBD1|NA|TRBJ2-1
CASSFWDRGVHEQFF
TGTGCCAGCAGCTTTTGGGACAGGGGTGTCCATGAGCAGTTCTTC
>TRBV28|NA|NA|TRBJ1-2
CASTLGGESRGYTF
TGTGCCAGCACTCTGGGGGGGGAGTCGCGAGGCTACACCTTC
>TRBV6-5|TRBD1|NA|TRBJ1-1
CASSYFGNRGTEAFF
TGTGCCAGCAGTTACTTTGGAAACAGGGGGACTGAAGCTTTCTTT
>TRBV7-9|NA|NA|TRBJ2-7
CASSLGIGLVSYEQYF
TGTGCCAGCAGCTTAGGGATAGGGCTCGTGAGCTACGAGCAGTACTTC
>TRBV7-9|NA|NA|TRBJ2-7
CASSHSYEQYF
TGTGCCAGCAGTCACTCCTACGAGCAGTACTTC
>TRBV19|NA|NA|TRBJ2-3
CASSTSGGTDTQYF
TGTGCCAGTAGCACCTCAGGGGGCACAGATACGCAGTATTTT
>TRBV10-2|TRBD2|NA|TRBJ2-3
CASRKAGANTDTQYF
TGCGCCAGCAGGAAAGCGGGAGCTAACACAGATACGCAGTATTTT
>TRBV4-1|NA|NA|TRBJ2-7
CASSQEGPGTYEQYF
TGCGCCAGCAGCCAAGAGGGGCCAGGGACCTACGAGCAGTACTTC
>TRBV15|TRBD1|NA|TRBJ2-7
CATSAGTGAYEQYF
TGTGCCACCAGCGCCGGGACAGGAGCCTACGAGCAGTACTTC
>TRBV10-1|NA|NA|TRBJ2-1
CASSEFTDGVFNNEQFF
TGCGCCAGCAGTGAGTTCACTGACGGGGTCTTTAACAATGAGCAGTTCTTC
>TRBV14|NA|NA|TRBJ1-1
CASRRRGDTEAFF
TGTGCCAGCAGAAGGCGGGGGGACACTGAAGCTTTCTTT
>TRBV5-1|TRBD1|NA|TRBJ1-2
CASTPRTGESGYTF
TGCGCCAGCACGCCCCGGACAGGGGAAAGTGGCTACACCTTC
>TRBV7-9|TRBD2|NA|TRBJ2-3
CASSPTTSGSRSDTQYF
TGTGCCAGCAGCCCAACCACTAGCGGGAGTCGCTCAGATACGCAGTATTTT
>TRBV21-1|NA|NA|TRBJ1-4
CASSTLDGVTREKLFF
TGTGCCAGCAGCACTCTGGACGGGGTTACTAGGGAAAAACTGTTTTTT
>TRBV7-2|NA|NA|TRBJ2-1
CASSLSGYSYNEQFF
TGTGCCAGCAGCCTCTCGGGGTACTCCTACAATGAGCAGTTCTTC
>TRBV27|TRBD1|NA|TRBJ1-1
CASSRTGVPNTEAFF
TGTGCCAGCAGCCGCACAGGGGTACCGAACACTGAAGCTTTCTTT
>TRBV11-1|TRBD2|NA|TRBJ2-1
CASSVTSGNEQFF
TGTGCCAGCAGCGTCACTAGCGGGAATGAGCAGTTCTTC
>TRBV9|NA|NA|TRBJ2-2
CASSVGLVTGELFF
TGTGCCAGCAGCGTAGGCCTAGTCACGGGGGAGCTGTTTTTT
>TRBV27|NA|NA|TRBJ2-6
CASGVSGANVLTF
TGTGCCAGCGGCGTGTCTGGGGCCAACGTCCTGACTTTC
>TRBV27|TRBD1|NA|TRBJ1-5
CASSRTGPQPQHF
TGTGCCAGCAGTCGGACAGGGCCTCAGCCCCAGCATTTT
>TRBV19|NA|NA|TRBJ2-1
CASSIGGEKFNEQFF
TGTGCCAGTAGTATAGGTGGAGAAAAGTTCAATGAGCAGTTCTTC
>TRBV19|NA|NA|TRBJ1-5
CASRALTGSNQPQHF
TGTGCCAGTAGGGCACTGACGGGTAGCAATCAGCCCCAGCATTTT
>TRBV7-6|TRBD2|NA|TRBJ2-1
CASSLVTSGRNEQFF
TGTGCCAGCAGCTTAGTAACTAGCGGGAGAAATGAGCAGTTCTTC
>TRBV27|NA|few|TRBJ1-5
CASSLTGTKNQPQHF
TGTGCCAGCAGTTTAACCGGGACTAAGAATCAGCCCCAGCATTTT
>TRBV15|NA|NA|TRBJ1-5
CATNHGTLNQPQHF
TGTGCCACCAATCATGGGACCCTAAATCAGCCCCAGCATTTT
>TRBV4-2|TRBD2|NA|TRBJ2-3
CASSQDSGGGTDTQYF
TGTGCCAGCAGCCAAGATAGCGGGGGGGGTACAGATACGCAGTATTTT
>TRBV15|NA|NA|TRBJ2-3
CATSRDRGDAQYF
TGTGCCACCAGCAGAGACCGAGGGGATGCGCAGTATTTT
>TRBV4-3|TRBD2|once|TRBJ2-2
CASSQDPSGGGTGELFF
TGCGCCAGCAGCCAAGACCCTAGCGGGGGAGGGACCGGGGAGCTGTTTTTT
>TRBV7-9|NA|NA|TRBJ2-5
CASSLEGFQETQYF
TGTGCCAGCAGCTTAGAAGGCTTCCAAGAGACCCAGTACTTC
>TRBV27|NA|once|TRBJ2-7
CASRVGGQTYEQYF
TGTGCCAGCAGGGTCGGGGGACAGACCTACGAGCAGTACTTC
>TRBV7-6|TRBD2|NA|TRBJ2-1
CASSLNSGRATYNEQFF
TGTGCCAGCAGCTTAAATAGCGGGAGGGCCACCTACAATGAGCAGTTCTTC
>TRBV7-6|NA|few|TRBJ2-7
CASSSWGTFPYEQYF
TGTGCCAGCAGCTCGTGGGGGACTTTCCCCTACGAGCAGTACTTC
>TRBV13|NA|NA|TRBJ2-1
CASSPRHHSNEQFF
TGTGCCAGCAGCCCCCGTCACCACTCTAATGAGCAGTTCTTC
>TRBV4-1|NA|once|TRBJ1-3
CASSKDEKGTRGNTIYF
TGCGCCAGCAGCAAGGACGAAAAGGGGACAAGAGGAAACACCATATATTTT
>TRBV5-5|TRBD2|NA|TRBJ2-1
CASSLGLAGGISYNEQFF
TGTGCCAGCAGCTTAGGACTAGCGGGAGGGATTTCCTACAATGAGCAGTTCTTC
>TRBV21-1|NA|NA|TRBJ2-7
CASSTSSSGPSYEQYF
TGTGCCAGCAGCACTTCTTCTAGCGGGCCCTCCTACGAGCAGTACTTC
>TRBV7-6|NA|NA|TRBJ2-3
CASSLAGGSDTQYF
TGTGCCAGCAGCTTAGCGGGGGGATCAGATACGCAGTATTTT
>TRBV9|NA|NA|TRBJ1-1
CASSAGTWAEAFF
TGTGCCAGCAGCGCAGGTACATGGGCTGAAGCTTTCTTT
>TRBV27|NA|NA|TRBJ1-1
CASSLGENTEAFF
TGTGCCAGCAGTTTAGGAGAGAACACTGAAGCTTTCTTT
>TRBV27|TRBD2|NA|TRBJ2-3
CASSFRTSGGPSTDTQYF
TGTGCCAGCAGTTTTAGGACTAGCGGGGGGCCCAGCACAGATACGCAGTATTTT
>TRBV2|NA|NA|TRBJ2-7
CASREVDHEQYF
TGTGCCAGCAGGGAGGTCGACCACGAGCAGTACTTC
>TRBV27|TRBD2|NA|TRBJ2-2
CASSFAGGGTGELFF
TGTGCCAGCAGTTTTGCGGGGGGCGGCACCGGGGAGCTGTTTTTT
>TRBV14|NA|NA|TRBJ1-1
CASGQGNTEAFF
TGTGCCAGCGGGCAAGGGAACACTGAAGCTTTCTTT
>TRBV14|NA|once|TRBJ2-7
CASSQQGGSPYEQYF
TGTGCCAGCAGCCAACAAGGGGGGTCACCCTACGAGCAGTACTTC
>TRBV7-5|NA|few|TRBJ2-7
CASSLALAGWYEQYF
TGTGCCAGCAGCTTAGCTCTAGCGGGTTGGTACGAGCAGTACTTC